The 21 T cell receptor beta chains below come from one sample, sequenced in a study of T cell repertoires in cytomegalovirus infection. Each CDR3 protein is one row after TCRdb ran MiXCR on the reads. The sample lists hundreds of thousands of distinct CDR3 sequences, roughly 22% occurring once. The source material was CD8+ T cells from PBMCs. Source of these receptors: a human donor in good health (CMV status not recorded). Some clones in this sample may be carry-over from other donors' samples.

This chain joins TRBV5-4 and TRBJ1-1; D may be TRBD1 (5 bases). V lost 9 bases and J lost 1, with 19 bases in between. Germline V CDR1 and CDR2: SGHNT, YYREEE (reference sequence). This CDR3 is 15 amino acids long. The CDR3 DNA is TGTGCCACCCTCGAAGGTATAAGGGGGAACACTGAAGCTTTCTTT. The encoded protein is CATLEGIRGNTEAFF.

This clonotype was seen ten or more times. The chain recombines TRBV20-1 with TRBJ2-1, with 7 bases aligning to TRBD1. V lost 3 bases, J lost 0 bases, and 8 bases stayed unmatched. CDR1 is DFQATT and CDR2 is SNEGSKA in the germline V gene (reference sequence). The length of the CDR3 is 16 residues. DNA of the CDR3: TGCAGTGCTAGGTTACCGGGACAGACCTCCTACAATGAGCAGTTCTTC. Amino acid sequence: CSARLPGQTSYNEQFF.

This clonotype turned up a few times. The chain carries TRBV19 and TRBJ2-1; 7 bases fit TRBD2. The V segment lost 1 base and the J segment 6 bases; nucleotides outside the gene matches: 6. The germline V gene encodes CDR1 LNHDA and CDR2 SQIVND (reference sequence). The CDR3 loop spans 15 amino acids. Here the CDR3 DNA reads TGTGCCAGTAGTATAGCGGGGGGAATCGGCAATGAGCAGTTCTTC. Its protein product is CASSIAGGIGNEQFF.

This clonotype was counted many times. The chain employs TRBV7-9 and TRBJ2-3; D remains ambiguous. Trimming pared 4 bases from V and 4 bases from J, leaving 9 bases between. CDR1 is SEHNR and CDR2 is FQNEAQ in the germline V gene (reference sequence). This CDR3 spans 13 amino acids. The CDR3 DNA reads as TGTGCCAGCAGCTCCTCCTTCTCAGATACGCAGTATTTT. This translates into CASSSSFSDTQYF.

V and J are TRBV28 and TRBJ1-5; D is unclear. The CDR3 runs 13 residues. Looked up from germline, CDR1 is MDHEN and CDR2 is SYDVKM. Deletions cut 2 bases from V and 6 bases from J, with 8 bases between. The CDR3 spells CASSLEGPQPQHF. DNA for the CDR3: TGTGCCAGCAGTTTAGAGGGTCCTCAGCCCCAGCATTTT. The variable domain in full, completed from reference TRBV28 and TRBJ1-5, reads DVKVTQSSRYLVKRTGEKVFLECVQDMDHENMFWYRQDPGLGLRLIYFSYDVKMKEKGDIPEGYSVSREKKERFSLILESASTNQTSMYLCASSLEGPQPQHFGDGTRLSIL.

This clonotype was seen a handful of times. The chain links TRBV29-1 to TRBJ2-7, with 7 positions matching TRBD2. V trimming: 6 bases; J trimming: 1 base; junction bases outside the gene matches: 6. This CDR3 contains 13 residues. CDR1 and CDR2 from the germline V gene are SQVTM and ANQGSEA. Here the CDR3 reads CSVVAGESYEQYF. CDR3 DNA sequence: TGCAGCGTCGTTGCGGGAGAGTCCTACGAGCAGTACTTC.

The chain uses TRBV15 and TRBJ2-7; no clear D. CDR3 length: 13 amino acids. Germline V gives CDR1 LNHNV, CDR2 YYDKDF (reference sequence). V gave up 4 bases and J gave up 4 bases, with 11 bases separating them. In nucleotides, the CDR3 is TGTGCCACCAGCACCCCGGGCTCGTACGAGCAGTACTTC. It yields the protein CATSTPGSYEQYF.

The table lists this clonotype with a few counts. The gene calls are TRBV10-3 and TRBJ1-2; the match to TRBD1 covers 7 bases. The germline gives CDR1 ENHRY, CDR2 SYGVKD. The CDR3 covers 10 residues. V shed 11 bases, J shed 5 bases, and the junction held 2 bases outside the gene matches. The CDR3 spells CAPQGYGYTF. DNA of the CDR3: TGTGCCCCACAGGGGTATGGCTACACCTTC.

This clonotype was recorded many times. The chain is built from TRBV29-1 and TRBJ1-1; 7 nucleotides line up with TRBD1. V shed 3 bases and J 3 bases; nucleotides not matched to a gene: 7. The CDR3 loop spans 14 amino acids. CDR1 is SQVTM and CDR2 is ANQGSEA in the germline V gene. CDR3 sequence reads: CSVEAGGWDTEAFF. The CDR3 DNA is TGCAGCGTTGAGGCAGGGGGATGGGACACTGAAGCTTTCTTT. Combining the CDR3 with reference TRBV29-1 and TRBJ1-1 gives the whole variable domain SAVISQKPSRDICQRGTSLTIQCQVDSQVTMMFWYRQQPGQSLTLIATANQGSEATYESGFVIDKFPISRPNLTFSTLTVSNMSPEDSSIYLCSVEAGGWDTEAFFGQGTRLTVV.

The chain employs TRBV11-3 and TRBJ2-1; possibly TRBD1 for D (5 bases). V dropped 3 bases and J dropped 1 base, with 13 bases sitting between them. CDR3 length equals 16 residues. Germline CDR1 is SGHNT and CDR2 is YENEEA. For the CDR3, the DNA is TGTGCCAGCAGCTTGGACACGGGCAGTTCCTACAATGAGCAGTTCTTC. Translating it yields CASSLDTGSSYNEQFF. Full variable domain (remainder filled in from reference TRBV11-3 and TRBJ2-1): EAGVVQSPRYKIIEKKQPVAFWCNPISGHNTLYWYLQNLGQGPELLIRYENEEAVDDSQLPKDRFSAERLKGVDSTLKIQPAELGDSAVYLCASSLDTGSSYNEQFFGPGTRLTVL.

This clonotype showed up just a few times. The rearrangement uses TRBV3-1 and TRBJ1-1; D is undetermined. The CDR3 loop spans 14 amino acids. The ends were cut back, 0 bases at V and 3 bases at J, with 8 bases in the middle. Germline V CDR1 and CDR2: LGHDT, YNNKEL (reference sequence). The CDR3 DNA reads as TGTGCCAGCAGCCAAGATCGAGATGACACTGAAGCTTTCTTT. Its translation: CASSQDRDDTEAFF.

This clonotype has only a few counts. A junction end diverges from the germline sequence, so it may reflect a read error. The chain carries TRBV14 and TRBJ2-1, with a weak D call TRBD1 (6 bases). CDR3 length equals 15 residues. Germline V lookup: CDR1 SGHDN, CDR2 FVKESK. CDR3 sequence: CASNQDTGTHNEQFF. The CDR3 nucleotides are TGTGCCAGCAACCAAGATACAGGGACCCACAATGAGCAGTTCTTC.

This chain uses TRBV4-2 with TRBJ2-3, with D perhaps matching TRBD2 (6 bases). V gave up 0 bases and J gave up 0 bases, with 19 bases separating them. Per germline, CDR1 LGHNA and CDR2 YNFKEQ. This CDR3 has 19 residues. The CDR3 is CASSQDTLSGGDSTDTQYF. CDR3 in DNA: TGTGCCAGCAGCCAAGATACCCTCTCAGGCGGGGATAGCACAGATACGCAGTATTTT.

V gene TRBV4-1 combines with J gene TRBJ2-3; D is tentatively TRBD1 or TRBD2 (5 bases each). This CDR3 spans 14 amino acids. Trimming took off 1 base at V and 5 bases at J, with 10 bases between the two ends. The germline CDR1 and CDR2 sequences are MGHRA and YSYEKL. CDR3 DNA: TGCGCCAGCAGCCAAGCCCGGGACGTAGATACGCAGTATTTT. Translating it yields CASSQARDVDTQYF.

The V call is TRBV28, the J call TRBJ1-6; D unclear. CDR1 MDHEN and CDR2 SYDVKM come from the germline V gene. V was shortened by 6 bases and J by 0 bases, with 9 bases between the two germline ends. The CDR3 has 15 residues. The CDR3 coding sequence is TGTGCCAGCAGCCGAGGAAGCTCCTATAATTCACCCCTCCACTTT. Its protein is CASSRGSSYNSPLHF.

In its sample, this clonotype was seen many times. The rearrangement links TRBV7-3 to TRBJ1-2; the D is unclear. The CDR3 has 16 residues. Germline V lookup: CDR1 SGHTA, CDR2 FQGTGA. Deletions cut 5 bases from V and 0 bases from J, with 16 bases between. In DNA, the CDR3 is TGTGCCAGCAGCCCTACTTCCGCCATAGCTAACTATGGCTACACCTTC. Protein: CASSPTSAIANYGYTF.

This clonotype was counted between two and nine times. The J gene is TRBJ2-3, the V gene TRBV7-6; D is unresolved. V lost 4 bases to trimming and J lost 2 bases, with 13 bases between them. Germline V gives CDR1 SGHVS, CDR2 FNYEAQ. The CDR3 is made up of 15 amino acids. CDR3 bases: TGTGCCAGCAGCTCCCAGGACGGGCTCACAGATACGCAGTATTTT. Translating gives CASSSQDGLTDTQYF.

V gene TRBV7-9 combines with J gene TRBJ1-4; the D is unclear. The V end lost 5 bases, the J end lost 0 bases, and 10 bases lay between the germline ends. The CDR3 spans 15 residues. Germline V gene data show CDR1 as SEHNR and CDR2 as FQNEAQ (reference sequence). CDR3 sequence reads: CASSVNLPTNEKLFF. The CDR3 DNA sequence: TGTGCCAGCAGCGTCAACCTGCCAACTAATGAAAAACTGTTTTTT.

The chain uses TRBV15 and TRBJ2-7; the D gene is possibly TRBD1 (5 bases). Germline-derived CDR1 and CDR2 are LNHNV and YYDKDF (reference sequence). The length of the CDR3 is 16 residues. Trimming left V 1 base short and J 2 bases short, with 15 bases between. The CDR3 is CATSRVPDKPPYEQYF. DNA of the CDR3: TGTGCCACCAGCAGAGTCCCGGACAAGCCTCCCTACGAGCAGTACTTC.

This clonotype was counted only a few times. The gene calls are TRBV7-2 and TRBJ2-2; D gene uncertain. Trimming took off 4 bases at V and 3 bases at J, with 18 bases between the two ends. This CDR3 contains 17 residues. The germline gives CDR1 SGHTA, CDR2 FQGNSA. Here the CDR3 DNA reads TGTGCCAGCAGCTCCCCCCCCGGACCCGGGTACACCGGGGAGCTGTTTTTT. It specifies CASSSPPGPGYTGELFF.

The gene calls are TRBV5-6 and TRBJ1-1; the D is unclear. The CDR3 consists of 12 residues. In germline, CDR1 is SGHDT, CDR2 YYEEEE. Deletions cut 4 bases from V and 4 bases from J, with 8 bases between. The CDR3 nucleotides read TGTGCCAGCAGCCAGGTCTTCACTGAAGCTTTCTTT. This translates into CASSQVFTEAFF.